The rows below give T cell receptor beta chains drawn from one sample of a study of blood T cell repertoires in COVID-19. Repertoires were generated with immunoSEQ multiplex PCR, while TCRdb's copy carries only in-frame clones and drops some. The sample shows about 150,000 clones, about 87% of them seen only once. The sample taken for sequencing was peripheral blood. The source of these receptors is a woman aged 80 or older with COVID-19, enrolled during active disease. Both conserved end residues are part of each CDR3. The D gene is left open where the match is weak. A clone size is listed for some rows: how often the clone was seen (once, few, many), or a class if it is expanded.

TRBV19	TRBD2	NA	TRBJ2-1	TGTGCCAGTAGACTAGCGGGAGGGCCTGCCGGTGAGCAGTTCTTC	CASRLAGGPAGEQFF
TRBV7-2	TRBD2	NA	TRBJ2-7	TGTGCCAGCAGCTTAGCGGCTAGCGGGGTTTACTACGAGCAGTACTTC	CASSLAASGVYYEQYF
TRBV5-6	NA	NA	TRBJ1-5	TGTGCCAGCAGCTTGTCGCGGAGCGCGGGGCCCCAGCATTTT	CASSLSRSAGPQHF
TRBV28	NA	few	TRBJ1-1	TGTGCCAGCAGTTTGCTAGGGAAGGGGACTGAAGCTTTCTTT	CASSLLGKGTEAFF
TRBV3-1/TRBV3-2	TRBD2	NA	TRBJ2-1	TGTGCCAGCCTAGCGGGAGGGAGATCCTACAATGAGCAGTTCTTC	CASLAGGRSYNEQFF
TRBV24-1	NA	NA	TRBJ2-5	TGTGCCACCCTGAACAGGGAGACCCAGTACTTC	CATLNRETQYF
TRBV5-6	NA	NA	TRBJ1-1	TGTGCCAGCATACGGGACACGAACACTGAAGCTTTCTTT	CASIRDTNTEAFF
TRBV14	TRBD1	NA	TRBJ2-5	TGTGCCAGCAGCCAACTGGGACAGGCCTACCAAGAGACCCAGTACTTC	CASSQLGQAYQETQYF
TRBV5-1	NA	NA	TRBJ2-7	TGCGCCAGCAGCTTGGTTTCTAGCGAATACGAGCAGTACTTC	CASSLVSSEYEQYF
TRBV9	TRBD2	NA	TRBJ2-7	TGTGCCAGCAGCGTTGGGACTAGCGGATACGAGCAGTACTTC	CASSVGTSGYEQYF
TRBV21-1	NA	NA	TRBJ1-1	TGTGCCAGCAGCACCGACAGGATCACTGAAGCTTTCTTT	CASSTDRITEAFF
TRBV5-6	NA	few	TRBJ2-7	TGTGCCAGCAGCTTGGCGGGTAGGCTACCCTACGAGCAGTACTTC	CASSLAGRLPYEQYF
TRBV5-1	NA	NA	TRBJ1-4	TGCGCCAGCAAGGGAGATAATAATGAAAAACTGTTTTTT	CASKGDNNEKLFF
TRBV7-3	NA	NA	TRBJ2-5	TGTGCCAGCAGCTCCGGGATCCCCGGGGAAGAGACCCAGTACTTC	CASSSGIPGEETQYF
TRBV2	TRBD1	NA	TRBJ2-5	TGTGCCAGCAGTCGGACAGGGCAGGAAGAGACCCAGTACTTC	CASSRTGQEETQYF
TRBV5-1	TRBD1	NA	TRBJ1-4	TGCGCCAGCAGCTTGGGGACAGGGGGTAGAGAAAAACTGTTTTTT	CASSLGTGGREKLFF